The rows below give T cell receptor beta chains drawn from one sample of a study of metastatic and nonmetastatic thyroid tumors. TCRdb re-called the PCR reads with MiXCR. Among over 30,000 clones listed, 15% to 20% were seen once. The sample was tumor tissue. The source is a female donor with papillary thyroid cancer or a benign thyroid nodule (not recorded which). Some clones in this sample may be carry-over from other donors' samples. Each CDR3 is given with its conserved first and last residue. Fields, in order: D gene, V gene, J gene, clone size, CDR3 protein, CDR3 DNA. D genes are given only for firm matches. Size tells how often a clone was seen (once, few, many) or the class of an expanded clone, and some rows leave it out.

TRBD1	TRBV5-1	TRBJ1-2	many	CASSYDRVSGYTF	TGCGCCAGCAGCTACGACAGGGTTAGCGGCTACACCTTC
-	TRBV18	TRBJ1-2	-	CASSRDAISHGYTF	TGTGCCAGCTCACGGGACGCAATTTCGCACGGCTACACCTTC
-	TRBV4-2	TRBJ1-1	-	CASSQEQGRGATEAFF	TGTGCCAGCAGCCAAGAGCAGGGGAGGGGAGCGACTGAAGCTTTCTTT
TRBD1	TRBV5-1	TRBJ2-1	many	CASSLTGVTEQFF	TGCGCCAGCAGCTTGACAGGGGTGACTGAGCAGTTCTTC
-	TRBV27	TRBJ2-7	-	CAIIFQSSYEQYF	TGTGCCATCATTTTCCAGAGCTCCTACGAGCAGTACTTC
TRBD2	TRBV20-1	TRBJ2-3	-	CSAREITSSGRGDTQYF	TGCAGTGCTAGAGAGATAACCTCTAGCGGGAGGGGAGATACGCAGTATTTT
TRBD1	TRBV19	TRBJ2-3	many	CASSIRGGAIYTQYF	TGTGCCAGTAGTATTAGAGGGGGCGCAATATATACGCAGTATTTT
-	TRBV10-3	TRBJ2-2	-	CAMSIPGPHTGELFF	TGTGCCATGTCGATACCGGGACCCCACACCGGGGAGCTGTTTTTT
-	TRBV5-1	TRBJ1-2	-	CASRVGWSTNYGYTF	TGCGCCAGCAGGGTGGGTTGGAGTACTAACTATGGCTACACCTTC
-	TRBV4-1	TRBJ1-2	many	CASSQGRENYGYTF	TGCGCCAGCAGCCAAGGTCGGGAAAACTATGGCTACACCTTC
TRBD1	TRBV4-2	TRBJ1-1	many	CASSTGGTMNTEAFF	TGTGCCAGCTCCACAGGGGGCACTATGAACACTGAAGCTTTCTTT
-	TRBV6-2/TRBV6-3	TRBJ1-5	many	CASSSPVLYPILTQHF	TGTGCCAGCAGTTCTCCTGTGCTCTACCCCATTCTGACCCAGCATTTT
TRBD2	TRBV7-9	TRBJ2-3	many	CASSRGRETDTQYF	TGTGCCAGCAGCCGGGGGAGGGAGACAGATACGCAGTATTTT
TRBD2	TRBV7-2	TRBJ2-1	many	CASSLFGGAFYNEQFF	TGTGCCAGCAGCTTATTCGGGGGGGCCTTCTACAATGAGCAGTTCTTC
-	TRBV29-1	TRBJ1-5	many	CSVIVGPYSNQPQHF	TGCAGCGTGATCGTGGGACCCTATAGCAATCAGCCCCAGCATTTT
-	TRBV5-1	TRBJ1-5	many	CASSRGTRGQPQHF	TGCGCCAGCAGCCGGGGGACCCGGGGCCAGCCCCAGCATTTT
-	TRBV12-3/TRBV12-4	TRBJ1-1	-	CASSLPRAENTEAFF	TGTGCCAGCAGTTTACCTAGGGCGGAGAACACTGAAGCTTTCTTC
TRBD1	TRBV20-1	TRBJ2-7	-	CSASRTGSYEQYF	TGCAGTGCTAGCCGGACAGGATCCTACGAGCAGTACTTC
-	TRBV6-1	TRBJ1-6	many	CASSPVFTSSYNSPLHF	TGTGCCAGCAGCCCCGTATTTACGAGCTCCTATAATTCACCCCTCCACTTT
-	TRBV6-2/TRBV6-3	TRBJ1-2	many	CASSYSLRGTMGYTF	TGTGCCAGCAGTTACTCGTTGCGGGGGACTATGGGCTACACCTTC
TRBD2	TRBV7-8	TRBJ2-1	few	CASSFGRAEFF	TGTGCCAGCAGCTTCGGGAGGGCCGAGTTCTTC
-	TRBV7-8	TRBJ1-1	many	CASRENSMNTEAFF	TGTGCCAGCAGGGAAAACAGCATGAACACTGAAGCTTTCTTT
-	TRBV10-2	TRBJ2-7	few	CASSLFIETLQYF	TGCGCCAGCAGTCTCTTTATCGAGACACTCCAGTACTTC
-	TRBV4-1	TRBJ1-3	many	CASSADGSSGNTIYF	TGCGCCAGCAGCGCAGACGGTAGCTCTGGAAACACCATATATTTT
-	TRBV7-7	TRBJ2-1	many	CASSLEQGLGEQFF	TGTGCTAGCAGCTTAGAACAGGGCCTGGGAGAGCAGTTCTTC
-	TRBV30	TRBJ2-3	many	CAWSVSTSTDTQYF	TGTGCCTGGAGTGTATCGACAAGCACGGATACGCAGTATTTT
-	TRBV12-3/TRBV12-4	TRBJ2-7	-	CASSLSLEQYF	TGTGCCAGCAGTTTATCGTTGGAGCAGTACTTC
-	TRBV27	TRBJ2-5	many	CASSLLGASGTQYF	TGTGCCAGCAGTTTACTGGGGGCTAGCGGGACCCAGTACTTC
-	TRBV6-8	TRBJ2-3	-	CASIVGEGSTDTQYF	TGTGCCAGCATAGTTGGAGAAGGGAGCACAGATACGCAGTATTTT
-	TRBV30	TRBJ1-3	-	CAWSSGAGNTIYF	TGTGCCTGGAGTTCAGGGGCTGGAAACACCATATATTTT
-	TRBV7-7	TRBJ2-1	many	CASSSGHSSYNEQFF	TGTGCTAGCAGCTCAGGACACAGCTCCTACAATGAGCAGTTCTTC
-	TRBV2	TRBJ1-2	-	CASSERGGYYYGYTF	TGTGCCAGTAGTGAAAGGGGAGGCTACTACTATGGCTACACCTTC
-	TRBV7-2	TRBJ2-2	-	CASSLAVGRDTGELFF	TGTGCCAGCAGCTTAGCTGTAGGACGTGACACCGGGGAGCTGTTTTTT
TRBD1	TRBV7-9	TRBJ2-5	-	CARSIWTGTRGTQYF	TGTGCCCGCAGCATCTGGACAGGGACAAGAGGTACCCAGTACTTC
-	TRBV10-2	TRBJ2-2	many	CASSVRGANTGELFF	TGCGCCAGCAGTGTGCGCGGGGCGAACACCGGGGAGCTGTTTTTT
-	TRBV10-3	TRBJ2-7	many	CAIRSVSSYEQYF	TGTGCCATCAGAAGCGTGAGCTCCTACGAGCAGTACTTC
-	TRBV24-1	TRBJ1-2	many	CATSDQSQGIYGYTF	TGTGCCACCAGTGATCAAAGTCAGGGAATATATGGCTACACCTTC
TRBD2	TRBV9	TRBJ2-1	many	CASSVASGGYNEQFF	TGTGCCAGCAGCGTAGCTAGCGGGGGGTACAATGAGCAGTTCTTC
-	TRBV7-8	TRBJ1-3	-	CASSYETDGNTIYF	TGTGCCAGCAGCTATGAAACGGATGGAAACACCATATATTTT
TRBD1	TRBV5-6	TRBJ1-5	-	CASSLGQGGNQPQHF	TGTGCCAGCAGCCTGGGACAGGGGGGGAATCAGCCCCAGCATTTT
TRBD1	TRBV11-1	TRBJ1-2	once	CASSLPPRDRVYGYTF	TGTGCCAGCAGCTTACCACCTCGGGACAGGGTGTATGGCTACACCTTC
TRBD2	TRBV6-2/TRBV6-3	TRBJ2-1	-	CASTVGTSGGIYNEQFF	TGTGCCAGCACGGTCGGGACTAGCGGGGGTATATATAATGAGCAGTTCTTC
-	TRBV6-2/TRBV6-3	TRBJ1-2	many	CASSNQGGYTF	TGTGCCAGCAGTAATCAGGGTGGCTACACCTTC
-	TRBV6-2/TRBV6-3	TRBJ1-5	-	CASRQWGDSNEPQHF	TGTGCCAGCAGACAGTGGGGAGATAGCAATGAGCCCCAGCATTTT
-	TRBV6-5	TRBJ1-4	-	CASSYSSAAATNEKLFF	TGTGCCAGCAGTTACTCTAGTGCAGCTGCAACTAATGAAAAACTGTTTTTT
-	TRBV27	TRBJ2-2	-	CASRGGTHQAGELFF	TGTGCCAGCAGGGGCGGCACCCACCAGGCCGGGGAGCTGTTTTTT
-	TRBV20-1	TRBJ1-2	-	CSAILGARGYTF	TGCAGTGCTATTTTGGGGGCAAGGGGCTACACCTTC
-	TRBV6-1	TRBJ1-5	few	CASSENSPHQPQHF	TGTGCCAGCAGTGAGAACAGCCCACATCAGCCCCAGCATTTT